A selection of T cell receptor beta chains follows, all from one sample in a study of cytomegalovirus exposure and HLA in healthy donors. Assay: immunoSEQ multiplex PCR; the TCRdb copy retains only in-frame clones and omits some. The table lists more than 130,000 clones, about 80% of them singletons. The sequencing input was PBMCs. The origin of the receptors is a male donor in good health and CMV-seronegative. The CDR3 runs from the conserved cysteine through the conserved F or W. The order of the fields is clone size, V gene, D gene, J gene, CDR3 DNA, CDR3 protein. A D gene is named only where the DNA matches it firmly. For some rows the clone size is stated as once, few or many, or as a class when expanded; others skip it.

clone size: .
V gene: TRBV10-3
D gene: .
J gene: TRBJ2-6
CDR3 DNA: TGTGCCATCAGTGAAATGGAGGGGGCCAACGTCCTGACTTTC
CDR3 protein: CAISEMEGANVLTF

clone size: .
V gene: TRBV5-1
D gene: .
J gene: TRBJ2-5
CDR3 DNA: TGCGCCAGCAGTTGGACAGTACAAGAGACCCAGTACTTC
CDR3 protein: CASSWTVQETQYF

clone size: .
V gene: TRBV4-3
D gene: .
J gene: TRBJ1-1
CDR3 DNA: TGCGCCAGCAGCCAAGGACACCCTATCGGGACAAGCAACACTGAAGCTTTCTTT
CDR3 protein: CASSQGHPIGTSNTEAFF

clone size: .
V gene: TRBV5-4
D gene: .
J gene: TRBJ2-1
CDR3 DNA: TGTGCCAGCAGCTTAACGGGACACACAAGCCGCCCAATGCAGGTCTTC
CDR3 protein: CASSLTGHTSRPMQVF

clone size: .
V gene: TRBV5-6
D gene: .
J gene: TRBJ2-7
CDR3 DNA: TGTGCCAGCAGCTTGTCGGACGAGCAGTACTTC
CDR3 protein: CASSLSDEQYF

clone size: .
V gene: TRBV28
D gene: TRBD1
J gene: TRBJ2-7
CDR3 DNA: TGTGCCAGCAGTGGAGGGGACAGGAGCTCCTACGAGCAGTACTTC
CDR3 protein: CASSGGDRSSYEQYF

clone size: .
V gene: TRBV6-1
D gene: .
J gene: TRBJ1-2
CDR3 DNA: TGTGCCAGCACGCTCGCTGGGCATAACTATGGCTACACCTTC
CDR3 protein: CASTLAGHNYGYTF

clone size: .
V gene: TRBV2
D gene: .
J gene: TRBJ2-5
CDR3 DNA: TGTGCCAGCAAGGGGGCAAGCGGACTACAAGAGACCCAGTACTTC
CDR3 protein: CASKGASGLQETQYF

clone size: .
V gene: TRBV6-4
D gene: .
J gene: TRBJ1-3
CDR3 DNA: TGTGCCAGCATGCGCGGGCCGAGCTCTGGAAACACCATATATTTT
CDR3 protein: CASMRGPSSGNTIYF

clone size: .
V gene: TRBV6-5
D gene: .
J gene: TRBJ1-3
CDR3 DNA: TGTGCCAGCAGTTGGGACAGAAACACCATATATTTT
CDR3 protein: CASSWDRNTIYF

clone size: once
V gene: TRBV19
D gene: .
J gene: TRBJ1-5
CDR3 DNA: TGTGCCAGTAGTATAGAATATAGCAATCAGCCCCAGCATTTT
CDR3 protein: CASSIEYSNQPQHF

clone size: .
V gene: TRBV4-1
D gene: .
J gene: TRBJ1-1
CDR3 DNA: TGCGCCAGCAGCCAAGGTCTTCGGGGTGAAGCTTTCTTT
CDR3 protein: CASSQGLRGEAFF

clone size: .
V gene: TRBV27
D gene: .
J gene: TRBJ2-3
CDR3 DNA: TGTGCCAGCAGTTTATCGAGGATGACAGATACGCAGTATTTT
CDR3 protein: CASSLSRMTDTQYF

clone size: .
V gene: TRBV7-9
D gene: TRBD2
J gene: TRBJ2-1
CDR3 DNA: TGTGCCAGCAGCTTGCCTAGCGGGCGCTACAATGAGCAGTTCTTC
CDR3 protein: CASSLPSGRYNEQFF

clone size: .
V gene: TRBV6-1
D gene: .
J gene: TRBJ1-3
CDR3 DNA: TGTGCCAGCAGCCCTAGTGTCCTCTCTGGAAACACCATATATTTT
CDR3 protein: CASSPSVLSGNTIYF

clone size: .
V gene: TRBV28
D gene: .
J gene: TRBJ1-2
CDR3 DNA: TGTGCCAGCAAGAGTGCCACAGGACTAGGCGGCTACACCTTC
CDR3 protein: CASKSATGLGGYTF

clone size: .
V gene: TRBV29-1
D gene: .
J gene: TRBJ2-2
CDR3 DNA: TGCAGCGTTAGTTTTCGGGAGTGGACCGGGGAGCTGTTTTTT
CDR3 protein: CSVSFREWTGELFF

clone size: .
V gene: TRBV19
D gene: .
J gene: TRBJ2-3
CDR3 DNA: TGTGCCAGTAGTCAAAGCGGAACAGATACGCAGTATTTT
CDR3 protein: CASSQSGTDTQYF

clone size: .
V gene: TRBV4-1
D gene: .
J gene: TRBJ1-3
CDR3 DNA: TGCGCCAGCAGCCAACATGGGAGGGCTCGGGGAAACACCATATATTTT
CDR3 protein: CASSQHGRARGNTIYF

clone size: .
V gene: TRBV28
D gene: .
J gene: TRBJ2-5
CDR3 DNA: TGTGCCAGCAGTTTCGGGGTGTCCGTGAAGACCCAGTACTTC
CDR3 protein: CASSFGVSVKTQYF

clone size: .
V gene: TRBV7-8
D gene: .
J gene: TRBJ1-2
CDR3 DNA: TGTGCCAGCAGCTTAGTCAAGGGCAGGGCCGAGGGCTACACCTTC
CDR3 protein: CASSLVKGRAEGYTF

clone size: few
V gene: TRBV21-1
D gene: .
J gene: TRBJ2-7
CDR3 DNA: TGTGCCGTTTCGGGGAGCGGACAGGGAGTTTACGAGCAGTACTTC
CDR3 protein: CAVSGSGQGVYEQYF

clone size: .
V gene: TRBV7-9
D gene: .
J gene: TRBJ1-4
CDR3 DNA: TGTGCCAGCAGCTTAGGAGGTGGAGGGGAAAAACTGTTTTTT
CDR3 protein: CASSLGGGGEKLFF

clone size: .
V gene: TRBV5-1
D gene: .
J gene: TRBJ1-2
CDR3 DNA: TGCGCCAGCAGCTTGGGAAGCGGTGAGGGCTACACCTTC
CDR3 protein: CASSLGSGEGYTF

clone size: .
V gene: TRBV7-2
D gene: TRBD2
J gene: TRBJ2-6
CDR3 DNA: TGTGCCAGCAGCTTTCTAGCGGGGGCTGGGGCCAACGTCCTGACTTTC
CDR3 protein: CASSFLAGAGANVLTF

clone size: once
V gene: TRBV10-3
D gene: .
J gene: TRBJ2-2
CDR3 DNA: TGTGCCATCAAAGGAGGGGCGGGGACCGGGGAGCTGTTTTTT
CDR3 protein: CAIKGGAGTGELFF

clone size: .
V gene: TRBV2
D gene: .
J gene: TRBJ2-5
CDR3 DNA: TGTGCCAGCAGGGACGACTCCTGGGAGCAGTACTTC
CDR3 protein: CASRDDSWEQYF

clone size: few
V gene: TRBV30
D gene: .
J gene: TRBJ2-7
CDR3 DNA: TGTGCCTGGAGTGTAGTCAGGGGCTACGAGCAGTACTTC
CDR3 protein: CAWSVVRGYEQYF

clone size: .
V gene: TRBV7-3
D gene: .
J gene: TRBJ1-1
CDR3 DNA: TGTGCCAGCAGCCCCCAACCCCAGGGGGAAGCTTTCTTT
CDR3 protein: CASSPQPQGEAFF

clone size: few
V gene: TRBV15
D gene: .
J gene: TRBJ1-5
CDR3 DNA: TGTGCCACCAGCAGAGACAGGGCGCCCCAGCCCCAGCATTTT
CDR3 protein: CATSRDRAPQPQHF

clone size: .
V gene: TRBV29-1
D gene: .
J gene: TRBJ1-1
CDR3 DNA: TGCAGCGTTTGGCCCCTGGGGGGCACTGAAGCTTTCTTT
CDR3 protein: CSVWPLGGTEAFF

clone size: .
V gene: TRBV5-1
D gene: TRBD1
J gene: TRBJ2-2
CDR3 DNA: TGCGCCAGCAGCTTGGGACAGGGGGGAGCCGGGGAGCTGTTTTTT
CDR3 protein: CASSLGQGGAGELFF

clone size: .
V gene: TRBV4-3
D gene: TRBD2
J gene: TRBJ2-7
CDR3 DNA: TGCGCCAGCAGCCAAGATTTAGGCGGGGGGAACTCCTACGAGCAGTACTTC
CDR3 protein: CASSQDLGGGNSYEQYF

clone size: .
V gene: TRBV7-8
D gene: .
J gene: TRBJ2-7
CDR3 DNA: TGTGCCAGCAGCTTAGAACGACTCTACGAGCAGTACTTC
CDR3 protein: CASSLERLYEQYF

clone size: .
V gene: TRBV5-1
D gene: TRBD1
J gene: TRBJ1-2
CDR3 DNA: TGCGCCAGCAGCTTAACAGGGGCGTATGGCTACACCTTC
CDR3 protein: CASSLTGAYGYTF

clone size: .
V gene: TRBV6-5
D gene: .
J gene: TRBJ2-5
CDR3 DNA: TGTGCCAGCAGACTGACCGGAGGGGAGACCCAGTACTTC
CDR3 protein: CASRLTGGETQYF

clone size: few
V gene: TRBV6-4
D gene: .
J gene: TRBJ2-2
CDR3 DNA: TGTGCCAGCAGTGAGACAAACACCGGGGAGCTGTTTTTT
CDR3 protein: CASSETNTGELFF